Listed here are 6 T cell receptor beta chains from one sample, sequenced in a study of blood T cell repertoires in COVID-19. Method: immunoSEQ multiplex PCR; TCRdb's copy keeps in-frame clones and lacks some. Among a few hundred thousand clones, approximately 80% were seen once, and the ten largest hold about 9.1%. The material sequenced was peripheral blood. Receptor source: a human donor in a cohort sampled during active COVID-19.

The J gene is TRBJ1-2, the V gene TRBV15; perhaps TRBD1 as D (6 bases). The CDR3 extends over 12 amino acids. Trimming took 9 bases from V and 4 from J, leaving 12 bases between them. CDR1 is LNHNV, CDR2 YYDKDF, per germline (reference sequence). DNA for the CDR3: TGTGCCACTAGGGGGGGAGCCTATGGCTACACCTTC. Amino acids: CATRGGAYGYTF.

This sequence joins TRBV5-4 and TRBJ2-5, with D perhaps matching TRBD1 (5 bases). V was shortened by 4 bases and J by 1 base, with 8 bases between the two germline ends. CDR3 length: 13 amino acids. Germline V lookup: CDR1 SGHNT, CDR2 YYREEE (reference sequence). As DNA, the CDR3 is TGTGCCAGCAGCCAAGACAGCCAAGAGACCCAGTACTTC. It is translated as CASSQDSQETQYF.

The genes are TRBV10-3 and TRBJ1-5, with D tentatively TRBD1 (6 bases). Germline CDR1 reads ENHRY; CDR2 reads SYGVKD. The ends were cut back, 6 bases at V and 1 base at J, with 13 bases in the middle. This CDR3 region has 15 residues. CDR3 DNA: TGTGCCATCAGCTCAAACAGGGAGAGCAATCAGCCCCAGCATTTT. Translation gives CAISSNRESNQPQHF.

This clone has a handful of counts. V usage is TRBV7-2 and J usage is TRBJ1-1; D remains ambiguous. Trimming removed 4 bases at V and 1 base at J, with 19 bases between. Germline CDR1 SGHTA, CDR2 FQGNSA. This CDR3 has 17 amino acids. The DNA for the CDR3 is TGTGCCAGCAGCTGGACCTACAACGGGAACAGGAACACTGAAGCTTTCTTT. It specifies CASSWTYNGNRNTEAFF.

The rearrangement uses TRBV4-3 and TRBJ1-4; 7 nucleotides align to TRBD1. The germline CDR1 and CDR2 sequences are LGHNA and YSLEER. The junction had 2 bases not matched to a gene; V was cut back by 3 bases and J by 7 bases. This CDR3 comprises 13 residues. The chain's CDR3 is CASSQYRGEKLFF. CDR3 nucleotide sequence: TGCGCCAGCAGCCAGTACAGGGGTGAAAAACTGTTTTTT.

The rearrangement joins TRBV4-2 to TRBJ2-7, with 7 bases matching TRBD1. The junction had 8 bases not matched to a gene; V was cut back by 6 bases and J by 0 bases. Per the germline V gene, CDR1 is LGHNA and CDR2 is YNFKEQ. CDR3 length: 15 amino acids. As DNA, the CDR3 is TGTGCCAGCAGTCGTCCGGGACAGAGCTCCTACGAGCAGTACTTC. This sequence encodes CASSRPGQSSYEQYF.